The 27 T cell receptor beta chains listed next were all sequenced from one sample in a study of regulatory T cells in long-lasting Graves disease. Time point indicated: newly diagnosed GD, antithyroid drugs for less than 3 months. The TCR library was prepared using RNA isolated from PBMCs. Arm-PCR of CDR3 regions with iRepertoire HTBI primers generated TCR beta libraries. TCRdb passed the multiplex PCR reads through MiXCR, listing each CDR3 protein once. The sample lists roughly 530,000 distinct CDR3 sequences, more than 15% occurring once. These records were also assigned to another study, of T cells in Graves' hyperthyroidism and ophthalmopathy.

This specimen was peripheral blood mononuclear cells (PBMCs), taken at new diagnosis, from a patient treated with antithyroid drugs. All receptors come from a woman aged 35 to 59 with Graves disease.

The table lists this clonotype with many counts. The V call is TRBV19, the J call TRBJ2-5, with D hard to call. The CDR3 sequence is 16 residues long. CDR1 and CDR2 (germline): LNHDA, SQIVND (reference sequence). With 3 bases removed from V and 1 base from J, the gap between germline ends came to 15 bases. The CDR3 reads CASSIGVGTLQETQYF. DNA of the CDR3: TGTGCCAGTAGTATTGGTGTGGGAACACTCCAAGAGACCCAGTACTTC. The full variable domain, its missing parts supplied by reference TRBV19 and TRBJ2-5, is DGGITQSPKYLFRKEGQNVTLSCEQNLNHDAMYWYRQDPGQGLRLIYYSQIVNDFQKGDIAEGYSVSREKKESFPLTVTSAQKNPTAFYLCASSIGVGTLQETQYFGPGTRLLVL.

This clonotype was counted ten times or more. Here the CDR3 reads CAWRLDAQSGGYTF. CDR3 DNA sequence: TGTGCCTGGAGGTTGGACGCCCAGTCGGGTGGCTACACCTTC. The rearrangement links TRBV30 to TRBJ1-2; D is unresolved. V was cut by 3 bases and J by 7 bases, with 18 bases left in between. Germline V lookup: CDR1 GTSNPN, CDR2 SVGIG (reference sequence). There are 14 residues in the CDR3.

The chain is built from TRBV24-1 and TRBJ1-1; D unclear. The CDR3 extends over 14 amino acids. The V end was cut by 2 bases, the J end by 5 bases, with 11 bases between. CDR1 is KGHDR and CDR2 is SFDVKD in the germline V gene. The CDR3 sequence: CATSDSGAGTEAFF. CDR3 bases: TGTGCCACCAGTGATTCCGGAGCTGGGACTGAAGCTTTCTTT.

This clonotype has at least ten counts. The chain couples TRBV27 to TRBJ1-1; no clear D. V gave up 5 bases and J gave up 1 base, with 5 bases separating them. Germline CDR1 and CDR2: MNHEY and SMNVEV (reference sequence). This CDR3 region has 12 residues. CDR3 bases: TGTGCCAGCAGTGCCCGGAACACTGAAGCTTTCTTT. It encodes CASSARNTEAFF.

V usage is TRBV28 and J usage is TRBJ1-5, with a tentative D call TRBD1 (6 bases). Germline loops: CDR1 MDHEN, CDR2 SYDVKM. Between the trimmed V and J ends, which lost 5 bases and 2 bases, there was a span of 13 bases. The CDR3 contains 15 residues. The CDR3 region has the DNA TGTGCCAGCAGTACGAACAGGGAGGGCAATCAGCCCCAGCATTTT. Translation: CASSTNREGNQPQHF.

This clonotype was picked up many times. This rearrangement joins TRBV28 to TRBJ1-1; D gene uncertain. CDR3 length equals 10 residues. Germline V CDR1 and CDR2: MDHEN, SYDVKM. Trimming removed 7 bases at V and 0 bases at J, with 0 bases between. Written as DNA, the CDR3 is TGTGCCAGCATGAACACTGAAGCTTTCTTT. Translated, it gives CASMNTEAFF.

J is TRBJ2-4 and V is TRBV5-5; 8 bases align to TRBD1. The J call is in doubt because the DNA end fits TRBJ2-7 better. The CDR3 sequence is 14 residues long. CDR1 is SGHKS and CDR2 is YYEKEE in the germline V gene (reference sequence). CDR3 residues: CASSPGQAATEQYF. As DNA, the CDR3 is TGTGCCAGCAGCCCGGGACAGGCGGCCACCGAGCAGTACTTC.

This clonotype was detected a few times. The rearrangement links TRBV10-3 to TRBJ2-7; D perhaps matches TRBD1 (6 bases). Germline V gene sequence: CDR1 ENHRY, CDR2 SYGVKD. This CDR3 is built from 14 residues. The V end was cut by 3 bases, the J end by 2 bases, with 11 bases between. DNA for the CDR3: TGTGCCATCAGTGACAGGGGCATTCCCTACGAGCAGTACTTC. Its protein is CAISDRGIPYEQYF.

This clonotype was counted between two and nine times. The chain is built from TRBV19 and TRBJ1-1; 7 positions match TRBD1. V shed 7 bases and J 0 bases; nucleotides not matched to a gene: 17. Germline V CDR1 and CDR2: LNHDA, SQIVND (reference sequence). The CDR3 has 18 residues. This CDR3 reads CASKSPGQMGPMNTEAFF. CDR3 DNA: TGTGCCAGTAAGTCGCCGGGACAGATGGGACCCATGAACACTGAAGCTTTCTTT.

This clonotype has ten or more counts. This chain uses TRBV20-1 with TRBJ2-1; 10 nucleotides align to TRBD2. V trimming: 1 base; J trimming: 3 bases; junction bases outside the gene matches: 3. CDR3 length: 15 amino acids. Germline values: CDR1 DFQATT, CDR2 SNEGSKA (reference sequence). The CDR3 sequence is CSARGRTSGYNEQFF. The CDR3 DNA reads as TGCAGTGCTAGAGGAAGGACTAGCGGCTACAATGAGCAGTTCTTC.

This clonotype was seen many times. The J gene is TRBJ2-5, the V gene TRBV5-4; tentatively, D is TRBD2 (6 bases). Looked up from germline, CDR1 is SGHNT and CDR2 is YYREEE (reference sequence). The germline V and J ends were trimmed by 3 bases and 5 bases, with 11 bases remaining between them. The CDR3 spans 13 residues. The CDR3 loop is CASSSTGVETQYF. CDR3 coding DNA: TGTGCCAGCAGCTCGACGGGAGTGGAGACCCAGTACTTC.

The gene calls are TRBV5-1 and TRBJ1-1, with D unresolved. Germline CDR1 is SGHRS and CDR2 is YFSETQ. This CDR3 contains 14 residues. The ends were cut back, 1 base at V and 0 bases at J, with 7 bases in the middle. CDR3 protein: CASSLTSLNTEAFF. The CDR3 DNA reads TGCGCCAGCAGCTTGACTAGTTTGAACACTGAAGCTTTCTTT.

This clonotype has at least ten counts. The chain employs TRBV28 and TRBJ1-1, with D tentatively TRBD1 (5 bases). Trimming took 6 bases from V and 1 from J, leaving 15 bases between them. CDR3 length: 15 residues. Germline V gene data show CDR1 as MDHEN and CDR2 as SYDVKM. CDR3 region: CASRTPQVPNTEAFF. CDR3 in DNA: TGTGCCAGCAGAACCCCACAGGTCCCGAACACTGAAGCTTTCTTT.

V is TRBV5-6 and J is TRBJ2-3; 8 bases agree with TRBD1. With V trimmed by 1 base and J by 3 bases, 4 bases remained unmatched. Germline V gives CDR1 SGHDT, CDR2 YYEEEE. This CDR3 is built from 15 residues. The DNA of the CDR3 is TGTGCCAGCAGCTTGTCAGGGGGCTTGACAGATACGCAGTATTTT. Encoded protein: CASSLSGGLTDTQYF.

This clonotype was seen a few times. The chain recombines TRBV13 with TRBJ1-1, with 10 bases fitting TRBD1. The CDR3 runs to 15 residues. Trimming removed 6 bases from V and 4 bases from J; junction bases left unmatched: 8. Germline CDR1 reads PRHDT; CDR2 reads FYEKMQ (reference sequence). CDR3 protein: CASRARQGAITEAFF. DNA of the CDR3: TGTGCCAGCAGGGCGCGACAGGGGGCAATCACTGAAGCTTTCTTT.

The V call is TRBV4-2, the J call TRBJ2-5; D assignment may be TRBD1 or TRBD2 (6 bases each). The CDR3 is 14 amino acids. CDR1 and CDR2 (germline): LGHNA, YNFKEQ. Trimming stripped 1 base from V and 5 bases from J, with 11 bases between. The CDR3: CASSQARRGETQYF. The CDR3 DNA follows: TGTGCCAGCAGCCAAGCTAGGAGGGGGGAGACCCAGTACTTC.

This clonotype occurred a few times. CDR3 loop: CASSSGVGYEQYF. CDR3 coding DNA: TGTGCCAGCAGTTCAGGGGTCGGCTACGAGCAGTACTTC. The chain carries TRBV5-4 and TRBJ2-7; tentative D call: TRBD1 (6 bases). Germline assignment: CDR1 SGHNT and CDR2 YYREEE (reference sequence). The CDR3 runs to 13 residues. V was shortened by 5 bases and J by 3 bases, with 12 bases between the two germline ends.

The rearrangement links TRBV5-5 to TRBJ1-5; 8 nucleotides match TRBD1. The CDR3 contains 13 residues. The germline gives CDR1 SGHKS, CDR2 YYEKEE (reference sequence). The ends lost 4 bases at V and 9 bases at J; junction bases unmatched: 6. In DNA form, the CDR3 reads TGTGCCAGCAGCCTACAGGGGGAAAGGCCCCAGCATTTT. Translating gives CASSLQGERPQHF.

This clonotype turned up a few times. The rearrangement uses TRBV20-1 and TRBJ2-3; TRBD2 matches 9 bases. The CDR3 consists of 14 residues. Unmatched junction bases numbered 9, after V lost 6 bases and J lost 5 bases. Germline V lookup: CDR1 DFQATT, CDR2 SNEGSKA (reference sequence). The CDR3 nucleotides read TGCAGTGCAACCCCGGGACTAGCCGAAGATACGCAGTATTTT. This encodes CSATPGLAEDTQYF.

The chain employs TRBV19 and TRBJ2-7; tentatively, D is TRBD1 or TRBD2 (5 bases each). The CDR3 contains 16 residues. Germline V gene lookup returns CDR1 LNHDA and CDR2 SQIVND (reference sequence). V shed 4 bases and J shed 2 bases, with 18 bases lying between them. In nucleotides, the CDR3 is TGTGCCAGTAGTACACCGGGACGGCGGCCCCCCTACGAGCAGTACTTC. This gives the protein CASSTPGRRPPYEQYF.

This chain links TRBV10-3 with TRBJ1-2; D is ambiguous. The V gene's germline CDR1 is ENHRY and CDR2 SYGVKD. V lost 4 bases and J 7 bases, leaving 13 bases between the germline ends. The length of the CDR3 is 13 residues. The CDR3 loop is CAISGSGKAGYTF. CDR3 nucleotides: TGTGCCATCAGTGGTTCGGGAAAGGCTGGCTACACCTTC.

The DNA of the CDR3 is TGCAGCGTTGAAAGAGGGGGCCGAACCGAGCAGTACTTC. Protein product: CSVERGGRTEQYF. The chain has TRBV29-1 and TRBJ2-7; 7 bases match TRBD1. J lost 6 bases, V lost 2 bases, and 7 bases had no gene match. This CDR3 spans 13 amino acids. Germline CDR1 reads SQVTM; CDR2 reads ANQGSEA.

This clonotype was found many times. This chain links TRBV12-3 or TRBV12-4 with TRBJ1-3; D unclear. This CDR3 is built from 15 residues. V was trimmed by 6 bases and J by 3 bases, leaving 15 bases between them. CDR3 in DNA: TGTGCCAGCAGATGGGGAGGGCTCAATGGAAACACCATATATTTT. This translates into CASRWGGLNGNTIYF.

This clonotype was counted at least ten times. The J gene is TRBJ2-3, the V gene TRBV5-1; D not resolved. Germline V lookup: CDR1 SGHRS, CDR2 YFSETQ. Trimming removed 4 bases at V and 3 bases at J, with 12 bases between. The CDR3 length is 14 residues. This chain's CDR3 is CASSHERGTDTQYF. DNA of the CDR3: TGCGCCAGCAGCCACGAACGAGGTACAGATACGCAGTATTTT.

The chain recombines TRBV6-1 with TRBJ1-2; 8 nucleotides match TRBD1. V lost 9 bases, J lost 1 base, and 10 bases stayed unmatched. The CDR3 consists of 15 residues. From germline, CDR1 is MNHNS and CDR2 SASEGT. CDR3 protein: CASMDGTGLNYGYTF. The CDR3 DNA reads as TGTGCCAGTATGGACGGGACAGGACTTAACTATGGCTACACCTTC.

The chain joins TRBV25-1 to TRBJ1-1; 9 bases fit TRBD1. V was pared by 4 bases and J by 6 bases, with 9 bases of the junction left unmatched. This CDR3 has 15 residues. CDR1 and CDR2 from the germline V gene are MGHDK and SYGVNS. CDR3 DNA: TGTGCCAGCAGTGCCAAACAGGGGGCGTATGCTGAAGCTTTCTTT. It encodes CASSAKQGAYAEAFF.

This clonotype has ten or more counts. This chain uses TRBV20-1 with TRBJ2-7; D gene uncertain. Germline loops: CDR1 DFQATT, CDR2 SNEGSKA (reference sequence). The V end lost 5 bases, the J end lost 3 bases, and 8 bases lay between the germline ends. There are 11 residues in the CDR3. Here the CDR3 DNA reads TGCAGTGCTCGAGGTAACTACGAGCAGTACTTC. It codes for CSARGNYEQYF.